Shown below are 9 T cell receptor beta chains from a single sample sequenced in a study of Ad26.COV2.S vaccination and SARS-CoV-2 variants. Profiled with immunoSEQ multiplex PCR; TCRdb holds only in-frame clones, not every one. The table lists approximately 350,000 clones, around 86% of them singletons. Treatment specified: some 20 received Ad26.COV2.S at low or high dose, single or two shots; five or six received placebo; per-sample allocation not given. Sampling took place 63 days after the first vaccine or placebo injection. Material: peripheral blood, obtained in a trial of Ad26.COV2.S vaccine versus placebo. Source of these receptors: a person aged 18-65 years who received the Ad26.COV2.S COVID-19 vaccine or a placebo.

The rearrangement links TRBV5-4 to TRBJ2-7; a possible D gene is TRBD1 (5 bases). The V gene's germline CDR1 is SGHNT and CDR2 YYREEE (reference sequence). Trimming took 0 bases from V and 0 from J, leaving 10 bases between them. The CDR3 totals 15 residues. In DNA form, the CDR3 reads TGTGCCAGCAGCTTGGGAACCAGGGTCTCCTACGAGCAGTACTTC. Translated, it gives CASSLGTRVSYEQYF.

In the case of this clone: Other DNA sequences in the same sample also yield this CDR3. J is TRBJ2-7 and V is TRBV19; unclear D gene. The CDR3 spans 11 residues. The germline CDR1 and CDR2 sequences are LNHDA and SQIVND (reference sequence). The ends were cut back, 4 bases at V and 2 bases at J, with 3 bases in the middle. The DNA for the CDR3 is TGTGCCAGTAGTAATACCTACGAGCAGTACTTC. It encodes CASSNTYEQYF.

This chain connects TRBV5-6 to TRBJ1-1, with a tentative D call TRBD1 (6 bases). The V gene lost 4 bases and the J gene lost 7 bases, with 17 bases spanning the gap. Germline-derived CDR1 and CDR2 are SGHDT and YYEEEE. This CDR3 contains 14 residues. CDR3 in amino acids: CASSGTGWGIEAFF. The CDR3 DNA reads TGTGCCAGCAGCGGAACAGGGTGGGGGATTGAAGCTTTCTTT.

This clone came up a few times. The chain combines TRBV25-1 with TRBJ1-3, with D unclear. This CDR3 contains 15 residues. Germline V gene lookup returns CDR1 MGHDK and CDR2 SYGVNS. V gave up 5 bases and J gave up 0 bases, with 11 bases separating them. The CDR3 DNA reads as TGTGCCAGCAGTAAGGGCTCCAGCTCTGGAAACACCATATATTTT. It is translated as CASSKGSSSGNTIYF.

The chain is built from TRBV7-9 and TRBJ2-5; a possible D gene is TRBD2 (7 bases). The V gene lost 5 bases and the J gene lost 13 bases, with 29 bases spanning the gap. CDR1 and CDR2 from the germline V gene are SEHNR and FQNEAQ (reference sequence). The CDR3 totals 16 residues. The CDR3: CASSQPLRGGGPSLYF. In nucleotides, the CDR3 is TGTGCCAGCAGCCAACCTTTACGTGGCGGGGGCCCTAGTCTGTACTTC.

This clone came up a few times. The rearrangement uses TRBV7-9 and TRBJ2-1; either TRBD1 or TRBD2 may fit D (6 bases each). The germline gives CDR1 SEHNR, CDR2 FQNEAQ (reference sequence). This CDR3 spans 15 amino acids. Trimming cost V 0 bases and J 3 bases, with 9 bases left between them. The CDR3 region is CASSLAGGFYNEQFF. CDR3 coding DNA: TGTGCCAGCAGCTTAGCGGGGGGCTTCTACAATGAGCAGTTCTTC.

This rearrangement joins TRBV30 to TRBJ1-1; D gene ambiguous. Germline lookup yields CDR1 GTSNPN and CDR2 SVGIG (reference sequence). Trimming cost V 2 bases and J 1 base, with 8 bases left between them. This CDR3 region has 13 residues. The CDR3 region is CAWSLQRNTEAFF. CDR3 bases: TGTGCCTGGAGTCTACAGAGGAACACTGAAGCTTTCTTT.

This chain joins TRBV6-6 and TRBJ2-3, with 8 bases identical to TRBD1. Trimming removed 4 bases from V and 7 bases from J; junction bases left unmatched: 10. CDR1 is MNHNY, CDR2 SVGAGI, per germline (reference sequence). This CDR3 has 15 residues. The CDR3 reads CASSSTGDGGYTQYF. The CDR3 nucleotides read TGTGCCAGCAGTTCGACAGGGGACGGCGGTTATACGCAGTATTTT.

The rearrangement links TRBV7-9 to TRBJ2-7; maybe TRBD1 (6 bases). Germline loops: CDR1 SEHNR, CDR2 FQNEAQ (reference sequence). V was cut by 6 bases and J by 0 bases, with 12 bases left in between. The length of the CDR3 is 14 residues. The CDR3 DNA is TGTGCCAGCAGTCATACAGGGCCCTCCTACGAGCAGTACTTC. This codes for CASSHTGPSYEQYF.